One and the same sample provided the 3 T cell receptor beta chains below, sequenced in a study of OX40 agonist ivuxolimab in advanced cancers. Profiling relied on immunoSEQ multiplex PCR, and the TCRdb table lists in-frame clones only, not all of them. The sample includes tens of thousands of clones, approximately 84% seen only once; the top ten take roughly 4.8%. Sequenced here: CD4+ or CD8+ T cells sorted from blood, sampled in a trial of the OX40 agonist ivuxolimab. The receptors here all came from an adult with an advanced solid tumor such as melanoma, head and neck, liver or kidney cancer.

The V and J genes are TRBV5-6 and TRBJ2-5; D remains ambiguous. The J call could be wrong; TRBJ2-7 is a better fit for the DNA end. The CDR3 loop spans 15 amino acids. Germline loops: CDR1 SGHDT, CDR2 YYEEEE. CDR3 sequence (DNA): TGTGCCAGCAGCTTGGCTGCGCTGGCGACCTACGAGCAGTACTTC. This gives the protein CASSLAALATYEQYF.

The gene calls are TRBV7-6 and TRBJ1-2; a possible D gene is TRBD1 (6 bases). Germline V gives CDR1 SGHVS, CDR2 FNYEAQ. V was cut by 5 bases and J by 5 bases, with 21 bases left in between. There are 16 residues in the CDR3. The CDR3 is CASSPGEGGGKYGYTF. CDR3 bases: TGTGCCAGCAGCCCTGGAGAGGGGGGCGGAAAGTATGGCTACACCTTC.

The J gene is TRBJ1-4, the V gene TRBV27; a possible D gene is TRBD1 (5 bases). This CDR3 is built from 15 residues. V dropped 5 bases and J dropped 0 bases, with 10 bases sitting between them. The germline CDR1 and CDR2 sequences are MNHEY and SMNVEV (reference sequence). The CDR3 DNA follows: TGTGCCAGCAGTCGACAGATCTCAACTAATGAAAAACTGTTTTTT. It yields the protein CASSRQISTNEKLFF.